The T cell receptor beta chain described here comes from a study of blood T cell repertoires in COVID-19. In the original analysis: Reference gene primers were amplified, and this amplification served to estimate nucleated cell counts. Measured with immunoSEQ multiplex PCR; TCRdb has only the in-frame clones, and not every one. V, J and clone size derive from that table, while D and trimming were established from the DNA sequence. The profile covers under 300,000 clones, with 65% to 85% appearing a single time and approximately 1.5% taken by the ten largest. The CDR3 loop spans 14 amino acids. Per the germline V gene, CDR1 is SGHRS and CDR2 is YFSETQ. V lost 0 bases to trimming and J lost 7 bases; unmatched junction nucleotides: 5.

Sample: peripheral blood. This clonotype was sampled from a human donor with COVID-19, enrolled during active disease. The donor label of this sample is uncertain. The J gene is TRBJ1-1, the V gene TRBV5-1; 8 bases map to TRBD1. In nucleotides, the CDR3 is TGCGCCAGCAGCTTGGATTCAGGGGGCCTTGAAGCTTTCTTT. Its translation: CASSLDSGGLEAFF.